Each of the 30 T cell receptor beta chains below was sequenced from the same sample in a study of early T cells in non-severe SARS-CoV-2 infection. MiXCR, applied by TCRdb to the 5' RACE reads, yields one record per CDR3 protein. Among tens of thousands of distinct CDR3 sequences listed, around 3.5% were seen once. The sample consisted of whole blood. The receptors stem from an adult who was a healthcare worker with PCR-confirmed SARS-CoV-2 infection or an uninfected control (not recorded which).

This clonotype was found a few times. This CDR3 is CAIKQGFHQPQHF. As DNA, the CDR3 is TGTGCCATAAAGCAGGGGTTCCATCAGCCCCAGCATTTT. The chain has TRBV28 and TRBJ1-5, with D tentatively TRBD1 (6 bases). Trimming removed 10 bases from V and 5 bases from J, with 15 bases in between. Germline values: CDR1 MDHEN, CDR2 SYDVKM. The CDR3 has 13 residues.

This clonotype was seen many times. The CDR3 spells CASSSTGGYNSPLHF. The CDR3 DNA is TGTGCCAGCAGCAGTACAGGGGGATATAATTCACCCCTCCACTTT. The rearrangement joins TRBV7-8 to TRBJ1-6, with TRBD1 identical over 8 bases. Germline values: CDR1 SGHVS, CDR2 FQNEAQ. CDR3 length: 15 amino acids. The junction had 4 bases not matched to a gene; V was cut back by 5 bases and J by 4 bases.

In this sample, this clonotype is medium-sized. This rearrangement joins TRBV10-3 to TRBJ1-6, with a weak D call TRBD1 (6 bases). The V end was cut by 5 bases, the J end by 7 bases, with 12 bases between. Looked up from germline, CDR1 is ENHRY and CDR2 is SYGVKD. There are 14 residues in the CDR3. The CDR3 sequence is CAISKQGSNSPLHF. CDR3 nucleotides: TGTGCCATCAGTAAACAGGGAAGCAATTCACCCCTCCACTTT.

The sample holds many counts of this clonotype. The chain combines TRBV27 with TRBJ2-5; D unclear. V was pared by 5 bases and J by 2 bases, with 3 bases between. The CDR3 covers 11 residues. Germline V gives CDR1 MNHEY, CDR2 SMNVEV (reference sequence). The DNA of the CDR3 is TGTGCCAGCAGTCCGCAAGAGACCCAGTACTTC. Translating gives CASSPQETQYF.

This clonotype was counted at least ten times. The J gene is TRBJ2-7, the V gene TRBV10-3; 9 bases fit TRBD1. In germline, CDR1 is ENHRY, CDR2 SYGVKD. This CDR3 region has 15 residues. V was clipped by 4 bases and J by 1 base; unmatched bases: 5. The CDR3 loop reads CAISGRDRASYEQYF. For the CDR3, the DNA is TGTGCCATCAGTGGAAGGGACAGGGCATCCTACGAGCAGTACTTC.

There are many counts of this clonotype. The chain joins TRBV20-1 to TRBJ2-1; D call uncertain. V lost 3 bases and J 7 bases, leaving 10 bases between the germline ends. The CDR3 spans 12 residues. From germline, CDR1 is DFQATT and CDR2 SNEGSKA (reference sequence). Here the CDR3 reads CSASRAANEQFF. DNA of the CDR3: TGCAGTGCTAGCCGGGCAGCAAATGAGCAGTTCTTC.

Ten or more counts support this clonotype. The gene calls are TRBV28 and TRBJ2-5, with D hard to call. The germline V gene encodes CDR1 MDHEN and CDR2 SYDVKM. V was trimmed by 5 bases and J by 2 bases, leaving 15 bases between them. The CDR3 is 15 amino acids. The CDR3 loop reads CASSGFGPPQETQYF. In DNA, the CDR3 is TGTGCCAGCAGTGGTTTCGGACCCCCTCAAGAGACCCAGTACTTC.

This clonotype occurred many times. The J gene is TRBJ1-5, the V gene TRBV11-2; D perhaps matches TRBD1 (5 bases). V dropped 5 bases and J dropped 3 bases, with 11 bases sitting between them. Germline lookup yields CDR1 SGHAT and CDR2 FQNNGV. The CDR3 covers 14 residues. The CDR3, as DNA: TGTGCCAGCAGCCCAGGGACCGACAATCAGCCCCAGCATTTT. Translation gives CASSPGTDNQPQHF.

This clonotype was detected only a few times. V gene TRBV5-4 combines with J gene TRBJ1-2; D remains ambiguous. The germline CDR1 and CDR2 sequences are SGHNT and YYREEE (reference sequence). This CDR3 is built from 13 residues. V lost 0 bases, J lost 4 bases, and 7 bases lay in between. The CDR3, as DNA: TGTGCCAGCAGCTTGGCGGCGAGCTATGGCTACACCTTC. Its protein is CASSLAASYGYTF.

Many counts were recorded for this clonotype. The chain uses TRBV3-1 and TRBJ2-3; 8 positions agree with TRBD2. Germline CDR1 is LGHDT and CDR2 is YNNKEL (reference sequence). The V and J ends lost 0 bases and 5 bases, in that order; junction bases with no gene match: 4. The CDR3 loop spans 15 amino acids. The CDR3: CASSQDGLAGDTQYF. The DNA for the CDR3 is TGTGCCAGCAGCCAAGATGGGCTAGCGGGAGATACGCAGTATTTT.

This clonotype qualifies as medium-sized (0.01 to 0.1%). The chain recombines TRBV6-2 or TRBV6-3 with TRBJ2-1; D ambiguous. CDR3 length equals 14 residues. CDR1 and CDR2 (germline): MNHEY, SVGEGT. Trimming took 7 bases from V and 4 from J, leaving 14 bases between them. This CDR3 reads CASIQYNGYNEQFF. The CDR3 DNA reads as TGTGCCAGCATCCAGTACAACGGGTACAATGAGCAGTTCTTC.

The sample holds many counts of this clonotype. The CDR3 here is CASSHSGTGSFDEQYF. In nucleotides, the CDR3 is TGTGCCAGCAGCCACTCCGGGACAGGGAGCTTCGATGAGCAGTACTTC. The gene calls are TRBV7-9 and TRBJ2-7, with 9 bases that match TRBD1. This CDR3 is built from 16 residues. The V gene's germline CDR1 is SEHNR and CDR2 FQNEAQ (reference sequence). V lost 5 bases and J lost 7; bases outside the gene matches: 15.

This clonotype came up many times. The V and J genes are TRBV20-1 and TRBJ2-3; D remains unclear. The germline V and J ends were trimmed by 1 base and 2 bases, with 13 bases remaining between them. The CDR3 consists of 15 residues. Germline-derived CDR1 and CDR2 are DFQATT and SNEGSKA (reference sequence). CDR3 nucleotide sequence: TGCAGTGCTAGAGTCTTTGTCCCTAACACAGATACGCAGTATTTT. Translation: CSARVFVPNTDTQYF.

In its sample, this clonotype was seen many times. The V call is TRBV20-1, the J call TRBJ2-7; a possible D gene is TRBD2 (5 bases). Looked up from germline, CDR1 is DFQATT and CDR2 is SNEGSKA (reference sequence). Trimming shortened V by 3 bases and J by 1 base, and 22 bases separated the two germline ends. There are 17 residues in the CDR3. CDR3 amino acids: CSAREPSTTGESYEQYF. The DNA for the CDR3 is TGCAGTGCTAGGGAACCATCAACAACCGGGGAGTCCTACGAGCAGTACTTC.

This clonotype was observed at least ten times. The V call is TRBV9, the J call TRBJ1-1; 12 nucleotides align to TRBD1. The CDR3 runs to 15 residues. Germline lookup yields CDR1 SGDLS and CDR2 YYNGEE. V lost 4 bases and J lost 3; bases outside the gene matches: 4. The CDR3 loop reads CASSTGQGAHTEAFF. DNA of the CDR3: TGTGCCAGCAGCACGGGACAGGGGGCTCACACTGAAGCTTTCTTT.

As regards this clonotype: Just one base apart from a much larger clone, this may be a read error. This chain uses TRBV3-1 with TRBJ1-5; TRBD1 is a possible D gene (5 bases). In germline, CDR1 is LGHDT, CDR2 YNNKEL (reference sequence). The CDR3 is 13 amino acids. This chain's CDR3 is CAGSLGGGQPQHF. As DNA, the CDR3 is TGTGCCGGCAGCCTTGGCGGGGGGCAGCCCCAGCATTTT.

This clonotype was observed at least ten times. This chain links TRBV5-5 with TRBJ2-7, with TRBD1 identical over 10 bases. V lost 4 bases to trimming and J lost 3 bases; unmatched junction nucleotides: 10. The CDR3 has 16 residues. Germline values: CDR1 SGHKS, CDR2 YYEKEE (reference sequence). The CDR3 DNA reads as TGTGCCAGCAGCCCCCGCCAGGGGACAGGGGTCTACGAGCAGTACTTC. It encodes CASSPRQGTGVYEQYF.

This clonotype is deemed medium-sized. This chain links TRBV7-6 with TRBJ2-7; 7 positions match TRBD1. After removal of 4 bases from V and 3 bases from J, the junction contained 3 bases not matched to a gene. The CDR3 is made up of 13 amino acids. Per the germline V gene, CDR1 is SGHVS and CDR2 is FNYEAQ. The CDR3 DNA follows: TGTGCCAGCAGCTCGGGACAGAACTACGAGCAGTACTTC. Translating it yields CASSSGQNYEQYF.

In its sample, this clonotype was seen many times. V and J are TRBV2 and TRBJ2-7, with D possibly being TRBD1 (6 bases). V shed 0 bases and J shed 7 bases, with 10 bases lying between them. Germline V gives CDR1 SNHLY, CDR2 FYNNEI. The CDR3 has 13 amino acids. The CDR3 region is CASSEASGHEQYF. The CDR3 nucleotides are TGTGCCAGCAGTGAAGCATCGGGACATGAGCAGTACTTC.

In this sample, this clonotype turned up many times. The chain employs TRBV7-9 and TRBJ2-7; D not resolved. CDR3 size: 13 residues. V lost 0 bases and J lost 1, with 4 bases in between. CDR1 is SEHNR and CDR2 is FQNEAQ in the germline V gene (reference sequence). In DNA form, the CDR3 reads TGTGCCAGCAGCTTAGCTAGATCCTACGAGCAGTACTTC. The encoded protein is CASSLARSYEQYF.

This clonotype has at least ten counts. The chain couples TRBV12-3 or TRBV12-4 to TRBJ2-2, with D maybe TRBD1 (6 bases). Trimming removed 3 bases from V and 3 bases from J, with 14 bases in between. The CDR3 extends over 16 amino acids. The CDR3 nucleotides are TGTGCCAGCAGTTTCTATTCAGGGGTTGACACCGGGGAGCTGTTTTTT. This encodes CASSFYSGVDTGELFF.

This clonotype appeared many times. V gene TRBV5-4 combines with J gene TRBJ1-6; D possibly corresponds to TRBD1 (5 bases). Germline CDR1 is SGHNT and CDR2 is YYREEE (reference sequence). This CDR3 is 14 amino acids long. The V gene lost 0 bases and the J gene lost 8 bases, with 9 bases spanning the gap. The CDR3 DNA sequence: TGTGCCAGCAGCTTGGGGGGAGGGGATTCACCCCTCCACTTT. Protein sequence: CASSLGGGDSPLHF.

This clonotype occurred many times. This sequence joins TRBV12-3 or TRBV12-4 and TRBJ2-7; TRBD2 matches at 9 bases. Trimming removed 5 bases from V and 3 bases from J; junction bases left unmatched: 5. This CDR3 has 14 residues. The CDR3 coding sequence is TGTGCCAGCAGTCCGGGACTAGCATACTACGAGCAGTACTTC. Its protein is CASSPGLAYYEQYF.

This clonotype was seen many times. This chain joins TRBV28 and TRBJ1-6; TRBD1 might be the D (5 bases). In germline, CDR1 is MDHEN, CDR2 SYDVKM. The CDR3 is 15 amino acids. V lost 3 bases and J lost 1, with 7 bases in between. The CDR3 DNA sequence: TGTGCCAGCAGTTTGGGGGGGTCCTATAATTCACCCCTCCACTTT. It codes for CASSLGGSYNSPLHF.

This clonotype was observed at least ten times. The chain recombines TRBV7-9 with TRBJ2-7; D may match TRBD1 or TRBD2 (5 bases each). The CDR3 is made up of 16 amino acids. Between the trimmed V and J ends, which lost 1 base and 7 bases, there was a span of 20 bases. From germline, CDR1 is SEHNR and CDR2 FQNEAQ (reference sequence). DNA for the CDR3: TGTGCCAGCAGCTTAGGTTCCGGGGCGGTTGGTATGGAGCAGTACTTC. It codes for CASSLGSGAVGMEQYF. Filled out from reference TRBV7-9 and TRBJ2-7, the complete variable domain reads DTGVSQNPRHKITKRGQNVTFRCDPISEHNRLYWYRQTLGQGPEFLTYFQNEAQLEKSRLLSDRFSAERPKGSFSTLEIQRTEQGDSAMYLCASSLGSGAVGMEQYFGPGTRLTVT.

This clonotype has a count of ten or more. This sequence joins TRBV6-6 and TRBJ1-1; TRBD1 is a possible D gene (6 bases). The CDR3 spans 14 residues. V lost 2 bases and J 5 bases, leaving 12 bases between the germline ends. CDR1 is MNHNY and CDR2 is SVGAGI in the germline V gene (reference sequence). The CDR3 sequence: CASSYEGGTTEAFF. In DNA form, the CDR3 reads TGTGCCAGCAGTTACGAGGGGGGGACGACTGAAGCTTTCTTT.

This clonotype appeared a single time. This chain connects TRBV7-2 to TRBJ2-5, with D tentatively TRBD2 (5 bases). Trimming removed 1 base from V and 7 bases from J, with 25 bases in between. The CDR3 is made up of 18 amino acids. Germline V CDR1 and CDR2: SGHTA, FQGNSA. CDR3 loop: CASSLESPPGDYLATQYF. The CDR3 DNA is TGTGCCAGCAGCTTAGAATCCCCCCCCGGAGACTACTTGGCGACCCAGTACTTC.

This clonotype was counted at least ten times. The chain combines TRBV11-2 with TRBJ2-6; weak D call: TRBD1 (6 bases). Germline V lookup: CDR1 SGHAT, CDR2 FQNNGV. V shed 5 bases and J shed 2 bases, with 13 bases lying between them. This CDR3 comprises 16 residues. The CDR3, as DNA: TGTGCCAGCAGCCGTACAGGGTTGGCTGGGGCCAACGTCCTGACTTTC. Translating gives CASSRTGLAGANVLTF.

On this clonotype: A single base separates this from a much larger clone, so it may be a read error. The genes are TRBV7-9 and TRBJ1-6; D remains ambiguous. The CDR3 spans 13 residues. Germline CDR1 and CDR2: SEHNR and FQNEAQ (reference sequence). The CDR3 is CASSGEGNSPHHF. CDR3 coding DNA: TGTGCCAGCAGCGGAGAGGGTAATTCACCCCACCACTTT.

J is TRBJ2-3 and V is TRBV6-2 or TRBV6-3; D unresolved. The germline gives CDR1 MNHEY, CDR2 SVGEGT. With 2 bases removed from V and 0 bases from J, the gap between germline ends came to 6 bases. The CDR3 loop spans 14 amino acids. For the CDR3, the DNA is TGTGCCAGCAGTTACATCTCAAGCACAGATACGCAGTATTTT. It is translated as CASSYISSTDTQYF.